This is a list of T cell receptor beta chains from one sample in a study of Ad26.COV2.S vaccination and SARS-CoV-2 variants. Data came from immunoSEQ multiplex PCR; TCRdb stores just in-frame clones and leaves some out. The profile shows roughly 350,000 clones, 85% to 90% of them singletons. Here the sequenced sample was peripheral blood, taken in a trial of Ad26.COV2.S vaccine versus placebo. The source of these receptors is a person aged 18-60 years who received the Ad26.COV2.S COVID-19 vaccine or a placebo. The CDR3 runs from the conserved cysteine through the conserved F or W. The order of the fields is CDR3 length, D gene, clone size, J gene, V gene, CDR3 DNA, CDR3 protein. A D gene is named only where the DNA matches it firmly. Only some rows state a clone size, as once, few, many or a class for expanded clones.

>14|TRBD1|.|TRBJ1-6|TRBV7-2
TGTGCCAGCAGCCGGGGACAGTCGAATTCACCCCTCCACTTT
CASSRGQSNSPLHF
>16|TRBD1|.|TRBJ2-2|TRBV11-1
TGTGCCAGCAGCTTAGGGACAGGGGAAAACACCGGGGAGCTGTTTTTT
CASSLGTGENTGELFF
>14|.|.|TRBJ1-5|TRBV27
TGTGCCAGCAGCAGGGCGTATAGCAATCAGCCCCAGCATTTT
CASSRAYSNQPQHF
>10|.|.|TRBJ1-6|TRBV2
TGTGCCAGCAGTGGCCCACCCCTCCACTTT
CASSGPPLHF
>13|.|.|TRBJ2-5|TRBV12-3/TRBV12-4
TGTGCCAGCAGTCTTCCAGGGGAAGAGACCCAGTACTTC
CASSLPGEETQYF
>17|TRBD1|.|TRBJ1-5|TRBV6-1
TGTGCCAGCAGTGAAGCGGCGCAGGGGGTTGTTAATCAGCCCCAGCATTTT
CASSEAAQGVVNQPQHF
>10|.|.|TRBJ2-3|TRBV6-5
TGTGCCAGCAACTCAGATACGCAGTATTTT
CASNSDTQYF
>13|.|once|TRBJ2-3|TRBV6-5
TGTGCCAGCAGTCGGATTACCACAGATACGCAGTATTTT
CASSRITTDTQYF
>14|.|.|TRBJ1-6|TRBV5-1
TGCGCCAGCAGCTTGCAGGGGACGCATTCACCCCTCCACTTT
CASSLQGTHSPLHF
>16|TRBD1|once|TRBJ1-1|TRBV18
TGTGCCAGCTCACCATTTCAGGGACAGAGGAACACTGAAGCTTTCTTT
CASSPFQGQRNTEAFF
>13|TRBD2|.|TRBJ2-7|TRBV18
TGTGCCAGCTCACCACGGGTAGCGGGTGAGCAGTACTTC
CASSPRVAGEQYF
>16|TRBD2|few|TRBJ2-1|TRBV4-1
TGCGCCAGCAGCCAAGAAAAAGCGGGAGGGCCGGTTGAGCAGTTCTTC
CASSQEKAGGPVEQFF
>17|TRBD1|.|TRBJ1-5|TRBV28
TGTGCCAGCAGTTTACCATCACAGGGGGCGCTTGGTCAGCCCCAGCATTTT
CASSLPSQGALGQPQHF
>17|.|.|TRBJ1-6|TRBV5-4
TGTGCCAGCAGCCGAGAGGGGCAAGGCTCCTATAATTCACCCCTCCACTTT
CASSREGQGSYNSPLHF
>14|TRBD1|.|TRBJ2-7|TRBV25-1
TGTGCCAGCAATCTAGGGGGCCGGGACTACGAGCAGTACTTC
CASNLGGRDYEQYF
>15|TRBD1|.|TRBJ1-2|TRBV2
TGTGCCAGCAGTGAAACGATTGAAGGGGGCGTTGGCTACACCTTC
CASSETIEGGVGYTF
>13|.|.|TRBJ2-1|TRBV5-1
TGCGCCAGCAGCTTGGCCAAGTACAATGAGCAGTTCTTC
CASSLAKYNEQFF
>16|.|.|TRBJ1-5|TRBV5-5
TGTGCCAGCAGCTTGATGGGCCTCGGGAGCAATCAGCCCCAGCATTTT
CASSLMGLGSNQPQHF
>16|.|.|TRBJ1-6|TRBV30
TGTGCCTGGAGTGTCCGGGACGGAGCCGATAATTCACCCCTCCACTTT
CAWSVRDGADNSPLHF
>15|TRBD2|.|TRBJ2-1|TRBV28
TGTGCCAGCAGTCGGAGCGGGAGTGACTTCAATGAGCAGTTCTTC
CASSRSGSDFNEQFF
>15|.|.|TRBJ2-7|TRBV5-1
TGCGCCAGCAGCTTGGACAGGGTATTTTCCTACGAGCAGTACTTC
CASSLDRVFSYEQYF
>14|.|.|TRBJ1-3|TRBV7-9
TGTGCCAGCAGCCGGGGCACCTCGGGGCACACCATATATTTT
CASSRGTSGHTIYF
>14|.|.|TRBJ2-7|TRBV7-2
TGTGCCAGCAGCTTAGAAGCCTCACCCTACGAGCAGTACTTC
CASSLEASPYEQYF
>15|TRBD1|.|TRBJ2-1|TRBV3-1/TRBV3-2
TGTGCCAGCAGCCAGGGACAGGAATCCTACAATGAGCAGTTCTTC
CASSQGQESYNEQFF
>13|TRBD2|.|TRBJ2-4|TRBV29-1
TGCAGCGTCCGTAGCGGGGCGGTTAACATTCAGTACTTC
CSVRSGAVNIQYF
>15|TRBD2|.|TRBJ2-7|TRBV30
TGTGCCTGGAGAGGACTAGCGGGAGGGACCTACGAGCAGTACTTC
CAWRGLAGGTYEQYF
>13|.|.|TRBJ2-7|TRBV28
TGTGCCAGCAGCAGGCCGAGCTCCTACGAGCAGTACTTC
CASSRPSSYEQYF
>15|TRBD1|.|TRBJ2-5|TRBV27
TGTGCCAGCAGTTCGGGACAGACCTCCGTAGAGACCCAGTACTTC
CASSSGQTSVETQYF
>16|.|.|TRBJ2-1|TRBV6-4
TGTGCCAGCAGTGACTTAGGGGGAGGGAAGCCCAATGAGCAGTTCTTC
CASSDLGGGKPNEQFF